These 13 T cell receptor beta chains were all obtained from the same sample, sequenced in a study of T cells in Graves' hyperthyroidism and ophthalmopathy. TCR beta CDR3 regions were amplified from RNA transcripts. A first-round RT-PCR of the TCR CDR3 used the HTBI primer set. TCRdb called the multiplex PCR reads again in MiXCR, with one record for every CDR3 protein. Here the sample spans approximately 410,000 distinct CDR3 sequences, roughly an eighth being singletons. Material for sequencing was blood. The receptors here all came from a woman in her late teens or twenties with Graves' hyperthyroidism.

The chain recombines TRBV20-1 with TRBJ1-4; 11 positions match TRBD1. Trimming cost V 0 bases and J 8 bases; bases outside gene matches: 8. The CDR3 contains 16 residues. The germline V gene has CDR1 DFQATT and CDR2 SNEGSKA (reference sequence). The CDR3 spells CSARDRTGGAYEKLFF. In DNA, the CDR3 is TGCAGTGCTAGAGACCGGACAGGGGGCGCTTACGAAAAACTGTTTTTT.

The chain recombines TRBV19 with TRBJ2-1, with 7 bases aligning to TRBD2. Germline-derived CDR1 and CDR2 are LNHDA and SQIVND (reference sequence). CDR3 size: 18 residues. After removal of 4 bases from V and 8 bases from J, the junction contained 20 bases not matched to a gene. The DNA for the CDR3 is TGTGCCAGTAGTACCTCTAGTTCGGGAGGTCCCCATATAGATGAGCAGTTCTTC. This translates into CASSTSSSGGPHIDEQFF.

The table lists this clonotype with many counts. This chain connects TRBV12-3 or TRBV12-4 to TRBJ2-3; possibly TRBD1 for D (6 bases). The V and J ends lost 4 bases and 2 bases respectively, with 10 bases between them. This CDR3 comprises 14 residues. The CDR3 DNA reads TGTGCCAGCAGTTCCCGACAGGTCACAGATACGCAGTATTTT. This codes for CASSSRQVTDTQYF.

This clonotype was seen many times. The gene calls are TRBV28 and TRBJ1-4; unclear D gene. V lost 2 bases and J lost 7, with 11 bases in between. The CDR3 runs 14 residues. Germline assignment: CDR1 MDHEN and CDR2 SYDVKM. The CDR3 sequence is CASSLMGLGEKLFF. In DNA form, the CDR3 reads TGTGCCAGCAGTTTAATGGGTTTAGGTGAAAAACTGTTTTTT. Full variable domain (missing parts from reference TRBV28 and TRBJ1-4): DVKVTQSSRYLVKRTGEKVFLECVQDMDHENMFWYRQDPGLGLRLIYFSYDVKMKEKGDIPEGYSVSREKKERFSLILESASTNQTSMYLCASSLMGLGEKLFFGSGTQLSVL.

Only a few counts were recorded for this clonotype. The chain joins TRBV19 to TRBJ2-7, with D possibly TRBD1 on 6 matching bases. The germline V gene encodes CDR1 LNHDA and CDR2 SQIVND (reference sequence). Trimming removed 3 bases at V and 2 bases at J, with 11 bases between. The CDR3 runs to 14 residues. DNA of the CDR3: TGTGCCAGTAGTATTCAGGGGTCCACCTACGAGCAGTACTTC. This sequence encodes CASSIQGSTYEQYF.

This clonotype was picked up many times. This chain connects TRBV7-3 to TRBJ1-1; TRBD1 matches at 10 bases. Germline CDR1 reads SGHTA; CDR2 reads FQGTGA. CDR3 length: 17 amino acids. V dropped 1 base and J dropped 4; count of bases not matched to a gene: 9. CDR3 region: CASSLIGTGAGATEAFF. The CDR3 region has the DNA TGTGCCAGCAGCTTAATAGGGACAGGGGCTGGTGCCACTGAAGCTTTCTTT.

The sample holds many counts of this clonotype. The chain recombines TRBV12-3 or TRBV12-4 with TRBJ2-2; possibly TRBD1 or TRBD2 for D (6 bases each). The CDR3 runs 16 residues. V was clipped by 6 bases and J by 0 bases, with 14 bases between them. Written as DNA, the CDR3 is TGTGCCAGCAGGAGGGGGGCAGGGTCGAACACCGGGGAGCTGTTTTTT. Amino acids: CASRRGAGSNTGELFF.

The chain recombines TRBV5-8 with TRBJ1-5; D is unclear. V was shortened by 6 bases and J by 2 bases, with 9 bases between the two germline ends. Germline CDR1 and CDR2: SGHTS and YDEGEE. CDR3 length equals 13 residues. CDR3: CASTQLGNQPQHF. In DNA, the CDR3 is TGTGCCAGCACGCAATTGGGCAATCAGCCCCAGCATTTT.

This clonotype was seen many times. CDR3 in DNA: TGCAGTGCCGGACAGGGGAATTCACCCCTCCACTTT. This gives the protein CSAGQGNSPLHF. V gene TRBV20-1 combines with J gene TRBJ1-6; 9 nucleotides line up with TRBD1. The CDR3 covers 12 residues. From germline, CDR1 is DFQATT and CDR2 SNEGSKA (reference sequence). V trimming: 6 bases; J trimming: 7 bases; junction bases outside the gene matches: 1.

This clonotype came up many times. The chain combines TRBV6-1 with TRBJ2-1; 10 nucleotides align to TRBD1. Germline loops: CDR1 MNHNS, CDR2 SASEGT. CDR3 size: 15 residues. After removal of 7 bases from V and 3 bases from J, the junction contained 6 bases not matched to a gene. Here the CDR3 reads CASTRDRGVYNEQFF. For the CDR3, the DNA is TGTGCCAGCACCAGGGACAGGGGCGTCTACAATGAGCAGTTCTTC.

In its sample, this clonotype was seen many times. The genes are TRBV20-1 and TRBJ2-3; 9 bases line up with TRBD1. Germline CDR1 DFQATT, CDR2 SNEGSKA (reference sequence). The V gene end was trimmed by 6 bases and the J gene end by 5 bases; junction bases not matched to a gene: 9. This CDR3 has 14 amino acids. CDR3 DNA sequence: TGCAGTGCGGCCCGGGGACAGGGTAAAGATACGCAGTATTTT. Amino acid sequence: CSAARGQGKDTQYF.

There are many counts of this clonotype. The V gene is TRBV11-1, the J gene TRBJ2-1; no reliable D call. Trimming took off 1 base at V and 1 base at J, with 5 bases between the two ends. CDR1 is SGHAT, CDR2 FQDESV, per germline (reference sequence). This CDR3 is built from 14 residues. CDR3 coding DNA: TGTGCCAGCAGCTTAGTACGGTCCTACAATGAGCAGTTCTTC. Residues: CASSLVRSYNEQFF.

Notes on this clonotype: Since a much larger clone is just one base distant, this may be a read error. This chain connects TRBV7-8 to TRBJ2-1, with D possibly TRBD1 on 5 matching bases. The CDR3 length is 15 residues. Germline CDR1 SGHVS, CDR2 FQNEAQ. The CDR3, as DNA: TGTGCCAGCAGCTTAGAAGGGGCATCCTACAATGGGCAGTTCTTC. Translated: CASSLEGASYNGQFF.